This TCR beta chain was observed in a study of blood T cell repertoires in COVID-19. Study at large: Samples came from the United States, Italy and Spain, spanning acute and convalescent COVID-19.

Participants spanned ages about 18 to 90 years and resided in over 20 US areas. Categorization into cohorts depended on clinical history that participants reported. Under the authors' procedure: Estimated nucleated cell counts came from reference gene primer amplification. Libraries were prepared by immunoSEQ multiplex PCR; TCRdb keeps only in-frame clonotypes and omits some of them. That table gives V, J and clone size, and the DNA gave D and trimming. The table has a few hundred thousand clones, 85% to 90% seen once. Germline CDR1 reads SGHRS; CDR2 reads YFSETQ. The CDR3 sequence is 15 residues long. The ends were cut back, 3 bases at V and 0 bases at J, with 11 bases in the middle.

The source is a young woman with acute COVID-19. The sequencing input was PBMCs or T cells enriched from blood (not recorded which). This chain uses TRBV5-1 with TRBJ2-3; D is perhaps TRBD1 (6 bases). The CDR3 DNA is TGCGCCAGCAGCTCAGGGGAGAGTAGCACAGATACGCAGTATTTT. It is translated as CASSSGESSTDTQYF.